What follows are 29 T cell receptor beta chains derived from one specimen sequenced in a study of Ad26.COV2.S vaccination and SARS-CoV-2 variants. Libraries were prepared by immunoSEQ multiplex PCR; TCRdb keeps only in-frame clonotypes and omits some of them. The table shows about 350,000 clones, with about 92% occurring only once. This material consisted of peripheral blood, taken after recovery from COVID-19. These receptors all come from a human donor who had recovered from COVID-19.

The genes are TRBV10-3 and TRBJ1-2, with TRBD1 matching 9 bases. Germline lookup yields CDR1 ENHRY and CDR2 SYGVKD. The CDR3 spans 17 residues. With 4 bases clipped from V and 8 bases from J, the junction kept 17 bases outside the gene matches. The DNA of the CDR3 is TGTGCCATCAGTGTGGGGACAGGGTTTGGGACGACGGGGGGCTACACCTTC. Amino acids: CAISVGTGFGTTGGYTF.

The V and J genes are TRBV7-6 and TRBJ1-6; D perhaps matches TRBD1 (6 bases). The CDR3 is made up of 15 amino acids. V lost 7 bases and J lost 7, with 17 bases in between. Germline V gives CDR1 SGHVS, CDR2 FNYEAQ. CDR3 DNA sequence: TGTGCCAGCACCACAGGGCTCTTCGGAAATTCACCCCTCCACTTT. This codes for CASTTGLFGNSPLHF.

This clone was detected only a few times. The chain links TRBV6-5 to TRBJ1-6, with 8 bases that match TRBD1. J was trimmed by 6 bases and V by 6 bases; bases with no gene match: 7. CDR1 and CDR2 (germline): MNHEY, SVGAGI. This CDR3 is built from 15 residues. The DNA of the CDR3 is TGTGCCAGCAGCCGAGGACAGGGTAGTAATTCACCCCTCCACTTT. It translates to CASSRGQGSNSPLHF.

The chain uses TRBV19 and TRBJ2-2; tentatively, D is TRBD1 (5 bases). With 3 bases removed from V and 8 bases from J, the gap between germline ends came to 19 bases. This CDR3 is 16 amino acids long. Germline V gives CDR1 LNHDA, CDR2 SQIVND (reference sequence). The CDR3 bases are TGTGCCAGTAGTATTATCAGGGTTTCGAACGTGGGGGAGCTGTTTTTT. Its translation: CASSIIRVSNVGELFF.

This chain links TRBV18 with TRBJ2-5; D unresolved. Germline CDR1 reads KGHSH; CDR2 reads LQKENI. CDR3 length: 13 amino acids. V lost 9 bases, J lost 2 bases, and 13 bases lay in between. The DNA for the CDR3 is TGTGCCAGTCAACTGAGAGCTCAAGAGACCCAGTACTTC. Translated, it gives CASQLRAQETQYF.

The J gene is TRBJ1-1, the V gene TRBV12-3 or TRBV12-4; 7 positions match TRBD1. Trimming took 5 bases from V and 4 from J; bases not matched to a gene: 1. CDR3 size: 12 residues. This CDR3 is CASSDRVTEAFF. Written as DNA, the CDR3 is TGTGCCAGCAGTGACAGGGTCACTGAAGCTTTCTTT.

The J gene is TRBJ1-2, the V gene TRBV6-2 or TRBV6-3, with a weak D call TRBD1 (5 bases). The CDR3 is 16 residues long. Germline lookup yields CDR1 MNHEY and CDR2 SVGEGT. Trimming removed 2 bases at V and 0 bases at J, with 13 bases between. CDR3 protein: CASSYPRQSSNYGYTF. The CDR3 DNA reads TGTGCCAGCAGTTACCCTCGACAGTCTTCTAACTATGGCTACACCTTC.

The J gene is TRBJ1-1, the V gene TRBV29-1; 7 nucleotides line up with TRBD1. The germline V gene has CDR1 SQVTM and CDR2 ANQGSEA. V gave up 4 bases and J gave up 3 bases; unmatched junction bases: 5. CDR3 length equals 13 residues. Written as DNA, the CDR3 is TGCAGCGTTGGATTTACAGGGGACACTGAAGCTTTCTTT. Its protein is CSVGFTGDTEAFF.

This clone has a single count. V is TRBV2 and J is TRBJ2-7; TRBD1 aligns across 7 bases. CDR3 length: 15 residues. V trimming: 6 bases; J trimming: 0 bases; junction bases outside the gene matches: 8. Germline assignment: CDR1 SNHLY and CDR2 FYNNEI. The DNA of the CDR3 is TGTGCCAGCAGGGACCGACAGGGCTACTCCTACGAGCAGTACTTC. It translates to CASRDRQGYSYEQYF.

The CDR3 region is CASSLGGARNTEAFF. The CDR3 DNA reads as TGTGCCAGCAGCTTAGGGGGTGCTCGGAACACTGAAGCTTTCTTT. V is TRBV7-6 and J is TRBJ1-1; D remains ambiguous. CDR1 SGHVS and CDR2 FNYEAQ come from the germline V gene. CDR3 length: 15 residues. V lost 1 base, J lost 1 base, and 10 bases lay in between.

J is TRBJ2-1 and V is TRBV7-6; no reliable D call. V was cut by 1 base and J by 0 bases, with 7 bases left in between. Germline CDR1 reads SGHVS; CDR2 reads FNYEAQ. The CDR3 totals 15 residues. The CDR3, as DNA: TGTGCCAGCAGCTTAGACGAGAGCTCCTACAATGAGCAGTTCTTC. This codes for CASSLDESSYNEQFF. Filled out from reference TRBV7-6 and TRBJ2-1, the complete variable domain reads GAGVSQSPRYKVTKRGQDVALRCDPISGHVSLYWYRQALGQGPEFLTYFNYEAQQDKSGLPNDRFSAERPEGSISTLTIQRTEQRDSAMYRCASSLDESSYNEQFFGPGTRLTVL.

The chain employs TRBV6-6 and TRBJ1-1; D may be TRBD1 (5 bases). Germline V lookup: CDR1 MNHNY, CDR2 SVGAGI (reference sequence). Deletions cut 2 bases from V and 2 bases from J, with 9 bases between. The CDR3 spans 14 residues. The CDR3 nucleotides are TGTGCCAGCAGTTACGAGGGGCTTAACACTGAAGCTTTCTTT. Amino acid sequence: CASSYEGLNTEAFF.

V gene TRBV3-1 (or the pseudogene TRBV3-2) combines with J gene TRBJ1-4, with D tentatively TRBD1 (5 bases). V was pared by 0 bases and J by 8 bases, with 10 bases between. The germline V gene has CDR1 LGHDT and CDR2 YNNKEL (reference sequence). This CDR3 is 14 amino acids long. In nucleotides, the CDR3 is TGTGCCAGCAGCCAAGATAACAGGAAAGAAAAACTGTTTTTT. It codes for CASSQDNRKEKLFF.

This clone has only a few counts. The J gene is TRBJ2-7, the V gene TRBV5-4, with a possible D match to TRBD1 (6 bases). Per the germline V gene, CDR1 is SGHNT and CDR2 is YYREEE (reference sequence). The CDR3 is made up of 13 amino acids. Trimming removed 0 bases from V and 5 bases from J, with 9 bases in between. CDR3 sequence: CASSLATGHEQYF. CDR3 nucleotides: TGTGCCAGCAGCTTGGCTACAGGGCACGAGCAGTACTTC.

This chain uses TRBV7-3 with TRBJ2-1; 9 positions match TRBD2. Per the germline V gene, CDR1 is SGHTA and CDR2 is FQGTGA. This CDR3 has 15 residues. After removal of 6 bases from V and 8 bases from J, the junction contained 11 bases not matched to a gene. In DNA form, the CDR3 reads TGTGCCAGCAGTTTAGCGGGGGTAGGTTTACATGAGCAGTTCTTC. It is translated as CASSLAGVGLHEQFF.

The chain carries TRBV6-5 and TRBJ2-7; no reliable D call. This CDR3 has 14 residues. Trimming took 7 bases from V and 2 from J, leaving 15 bases between them. CDR1 MNHEY and CDR2 SVGAGI come from the germline V gene. CDR3 in amino acids: CASTLKAGAYEQYF. The CDR3 DNA sequence: TGTGCCAGCACCTTAAAGGCCGGTGCCTACGAGCAGTACTTC.

The V and J genes are TRBV27 and TRBJ2-7, with D possibly matching TRBD1 (5 bases). CDR1 is MNHEY and CDR2 is SMNVEV in the germline V gene (reference sequence). The germline V and J ends were trimmed by 8 bases and 3 bases, with 8 bases remaining between them. This CDR3 contains 11 residues. CDR3 nucleotides: TGTGCCAGCGGACACAGCTACGAGCAGTACTTC. Its protein product is CASGHSYEQYF.

The gene calls are TRBV7-9 and TRBJ2-6; 8 nucleotides agree with TRBD2. The CDR3 extends over 19 amino acids. With V trimmed by 10 bases and J by 0 bases, 17 bases remained unmatched. Germline V gene lookup returns CDR1 SEHNR and CDR2 FQNEAQ (reference sequence). CDR3: CANSLYLERGTSGANVLTF. CDR3 DNA: TGTGCCAATTCCCTTTACCTCGAGCGGGGGACCTCTGGGGCCAACGTCCTGACTTTC. Looking up the rest from reference TRBV7-9 and TRBJ2-6 gives the full variable domain: DTGVSQNPRHKITKRGQNVTFRCDPISEHNRLYWYRQTLGQGPEFLTYFQNEAQLEKSRLLSDRFSAERPKGSFSTLEIQRTEQGDSAMYLCANSLYLERGTSGANVLTFGAGSRLTVL.

This clone occurred once. CDR3 bases: TGTGCCAGCAGCTCAACCGGGACCCCGTTCATGAACACTGAAGCTTTCTTT. Translated: CASSSTGTPFMNTEAFF. J is TRBJ1-1 and V is TRBV5-5, with D maybe TRBD1 (5 bases). The CDR3 extends over 17 amino acids. Looked up from germline, CDR1 is SGHKS and CDR2 is YYEKEE (reference sequence). V gave up 3 bases and J gave up 0 bases, with 18 bases separating them.

The chain employs TRBV10-2 and TRBJ1-2; D remains ambiguous. CDR3 length equals 13 residues. Trimming took 0 bases from V and 8 from J, leaving 10 bases between them. From germline, CDR1 is WSHSY and CDR2 SAAADI. In DNA form, the CDR3 reads TGCGCCAGCAGTGAGTCGAAAGGGTTCGGCTACACCTTC. Translation: CASSESKGFGYTF.

J is TRBJ2-1 and V is TRBV7-2; 12 bases map to TRBD2. The germline V gene has CDR1 SGHTA and CDR2 FQGNSA. Trimming at V came to 3 bases and at J to 7 bases, leaving 1 base not matched to a gene. The CDR3 spans 14 residues. The CDR3 reads CASSFGLAGNEQFF. Written as DNA, the CDR3 is TGTGCCAGCAGCTTCGGACTAGCGGGGAATGAGCAGTTCTTC.

The chain has TRBV4-1 and TRBJ2-7; TRBD2 matches 7 bases. Germline V lookup: CDR1 MGHRA, CDR2 YSYEKL. V dropped 4 bases and J dropped 4; count of bases not matched to a gene: 10. CDR3 length equals 15 residues. CDR3 nucleotide sequence: TGCGCCAGCAGCCTTATAAGCGGGGAAGATTACGAGCAGTACTTC. Translating gives CASSLISGEDYEQYF.

The chain is built from TRBV6-2 or TRBV6-3 and TRBJ2-7; D is tentatively TRBD1 or TRBD2 (5 bases each). Deletions cut 6 bases from V and 4 bases from J, with 16 bases between. The length of the CDR3 is 14 residues. Germline V gives CDR1 MNHEY, CDR2 SVGEGT. The CDR3 DNA follows: TGTGCCAGCAGCACCGGGACCCGGAGGTACGAGCAGTACTTC. Translating it yields CASSTGTRRYEQYF.

This sequence joins TRBV10-3 and TRBJ1-2; 7 bases line up with TRBD1. The germline gives CDR1 ENHRY, CDR2 SYGVKD. V was pared by 4 bases and J by 6 bases, with 17 bases of the junction left unmatched. This CDR3 has 17 amino acids. The CDR3 nucleotides are TGTGCCATCAGTGCCCATCCTTCTAGGGGGCTCGCGGATGGCTACACCTTC. Translated, it gives CAISAHPSRGLADGYTF.

This rearrangement joins TRBV2 to TRBJ1-5; D might be TRBD1 (5 bases). Germline lookup yields CDR1 SNHLY and CDR2 FYNNEI. The CDR3 has 14 amino acids. V was cut by 4 bases and J by 6 bases, with 13 bases left in between. The CDR3 region has the DNA TGTGCCAGCAGTGGGGACGATATTTTTCAGCCCCAGCATTTT. Amino acid sequence: CASSGDDIFQPQHF.

V usage is TRBV5-6 and J usage is TRBJ2-7; tentative D call: TRBD2 (6 bases). CDR3 length: 13 amino acids. The V end lost 4 bases, the J end lost 6 bases, and 14 bases lay between the germline ends. Germline V gene lookup returns CDR1 SGHDT and CDR2 YYEEEE. CDR3 amino acids: CASSPGLGGEQYF. In nucleotides, the CDR3 is TGTGCCAGCAGCCCGGGACTGGGGGGCGAGCAGTACTTC.

The chain joins TRBV5-1 to TRBJ2-5, with D possibly being TRBD1 or TRBD2 (6 bases each). V dropped 0 bases and J dropped 5 bases, with 11 bases sitting between them. The CDR3 consists of 14 residues. Germline V gene sequence: CDR1 SGHRS, CDR2 YFSETQ. CDR3: CASSLGGGPETQYF. DNA for the CDR3: TGCGCCAGCAGCTTGGGAGGGGGGCCGGAGACCCAGTACTTC.

The chain combines TRBV6-2 or TRBV6-3 with TRBJ1-5; D is possibly TRBD1 (6 bases). Germline-derived CDR1 and CDR2 are MNHEY and SVGEGT. The CDR3 spans 18 residues. Trimming cost V 2 bases and J 3 bases, with 20 bases left between them. CDR3 protein: CASSYARRGGADNQPQHF. In DNA form, the CDR3 reads TGTGCCAGCAGTTACGCAAGGAGGGGGGGAGCGGACAATCAGCCCCAGCATTTT.

J is TRBJ2-7 and V is TRBV7-8; the match to TRBD2 covers 7 bases. Per the germline V gene, CDR1 is SGHVS and CDR2 is FQNEAQ. The CDR3 loop spans 15 amino acids. V lost 0 bases and J lost 3; bases outside the gene matches: 5. CDR3 loop: CASSLAGGTGYEQYF. CDR3 DNA: TGTGCCAGCAGCTTAGCGGGGGGGACGGGCTACGAGCAGTACTTC.